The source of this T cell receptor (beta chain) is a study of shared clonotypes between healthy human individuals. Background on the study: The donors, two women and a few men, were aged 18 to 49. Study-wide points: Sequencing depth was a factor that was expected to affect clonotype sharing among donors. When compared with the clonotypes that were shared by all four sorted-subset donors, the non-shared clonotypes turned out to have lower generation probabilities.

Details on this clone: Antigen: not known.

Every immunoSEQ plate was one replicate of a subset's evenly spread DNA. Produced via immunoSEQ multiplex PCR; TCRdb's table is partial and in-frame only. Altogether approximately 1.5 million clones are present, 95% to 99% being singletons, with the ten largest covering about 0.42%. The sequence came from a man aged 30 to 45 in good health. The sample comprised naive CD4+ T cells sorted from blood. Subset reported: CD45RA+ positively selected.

CDR3 in amino acids: CASRTTATQYF. In nucleotides, the CDR3 is TGTGCCAGCAGGACGACAGCCACCCAGTACTTC. V and J are TRBV7-2 and TRBJ2-5; D is possibly TRBD1 (5 bases). The V end was cut by 6 bases, the J end by 8 bases, with 10 bases between. This CDR3 spans 11 amino acids. CDR1 and CDR2 from the germline V gene are SGHTA and FQGNSA.